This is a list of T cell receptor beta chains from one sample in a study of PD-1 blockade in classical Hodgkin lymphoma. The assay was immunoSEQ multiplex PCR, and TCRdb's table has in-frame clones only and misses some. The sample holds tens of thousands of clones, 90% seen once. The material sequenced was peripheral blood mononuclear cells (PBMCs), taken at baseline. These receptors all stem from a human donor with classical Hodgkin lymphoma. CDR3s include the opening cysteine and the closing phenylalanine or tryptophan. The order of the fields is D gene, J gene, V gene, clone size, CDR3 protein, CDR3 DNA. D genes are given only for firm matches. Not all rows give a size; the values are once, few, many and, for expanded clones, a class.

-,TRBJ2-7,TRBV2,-,CASSERTTYEQYF,TGTGCCAGCAGTGAAAGGACAACCTACGAGCAGTACTTC
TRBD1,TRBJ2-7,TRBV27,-,CASSSRDRASYEQYF,TGTGCCAGCAGTAGCCGGGACAGAGCCTCCTACGAGCAGTACTTC
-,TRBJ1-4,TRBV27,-,CASSLLCKLRDSTTNEKLFF,TGTGCCAGCAGTTTATTATGCAAGCTAAGGGATTCGACAACTAATGAAAAACTGTTTTTT
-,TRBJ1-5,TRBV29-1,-,CSVDQGSNQPQHF,TGCAGCGTTGATCAAGGGAGCAATCAGCCCCAGCATTTT
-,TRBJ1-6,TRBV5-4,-,CASSLTDNNSPLHF,TGTGCCAGCAGCTTGACGGATAATAATTCACCCCTCCACTTT
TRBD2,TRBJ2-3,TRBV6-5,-,CASSYKRGGPDTQYF,TGTGCCAGCAGTTACAAGCGGGGGGGCCCAGATACGCAGTATTTT
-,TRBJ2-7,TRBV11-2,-,CASRSLIRYEQYF,TGTGCCAGCCGGAGTCTTATACGCTACGAGCAGTACTTC
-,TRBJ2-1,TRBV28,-,CASSLSIYNEQFF,TGTGCCAGCAGTTTATCAATCTACAATGAGCAGTTCTTC
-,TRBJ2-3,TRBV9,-,CASSVGPSEDTQYF,TGTGCCAGCAGCGTAGGACCTTCGGAGGATACGCAGTATTTT
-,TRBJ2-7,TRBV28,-,CASAGPGGEQYF,TGTGCCAGCGCCGGTCCTGGGGGCGAGCAGTACTTC
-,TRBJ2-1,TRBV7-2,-,CASSLGGLSYNEQFF,TGTGCCAGCAGCTTAGGCGGGCTGTCCTACAATGAGCAGTTCTTC
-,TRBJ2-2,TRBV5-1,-,CASSTLQGPNTGELFF,TGCGCCAGCAGCACCCTACAGGGCCCGAACACCGGGGAGCTGTTTTTT
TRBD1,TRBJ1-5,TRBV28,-,CASSSPSGQGSNQPQHF,TGTGCCAGCAGTTCACCCTCGGGACAGGGGAGCAATCAGCCCCAGCATTTT
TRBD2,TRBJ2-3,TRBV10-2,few,CASFGGTSAVGTQYF,TGCGCCAGCTTCGGAGGGACTAGCGCGGTTGGTACGCAGTATTTT
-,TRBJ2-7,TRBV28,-,CACNGGNYEQYF,TGTGCCTGCAATGGGGGGAACTACGAGCAGTACTTC
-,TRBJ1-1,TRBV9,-,CASSVVRGNTEAFF,TGTGCCAGCAGCGTAGTGCGGGGTAACACTGAAGCTTTCTTT
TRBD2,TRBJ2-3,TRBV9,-,CASSVLAGNRDTQYF,TGTGCCAGCAGCGTGTTAGCGGGAAATAGAGATACGCAGTATTTT
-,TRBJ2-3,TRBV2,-,CASEPTGTDTQYF,TGTGCCAGTGAACCGACAGGGACTGATACGCAGTATTTT
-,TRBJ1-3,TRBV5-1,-,CASSTNGVAGNTIYF,TGCGCCAGCAGCACGAACGGGGTCGCTGGAAACACCATATATTTT
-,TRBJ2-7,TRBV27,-,CASGHYEQYF,TGTGCCAGCGGACACTACGAGCAGTACTTC
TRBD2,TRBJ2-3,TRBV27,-,CASSQHGTSRADTQYF,TGTGCCAGCAGTCAACACGGGACTAGCAGGGCAGATACGCAGTATTTT
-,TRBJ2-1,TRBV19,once,CASSIDRGPRGNEQFF,TGTGCCAGTAGTATAGATCGGGGTCCTCGAGGCAATGAGCAGTTCTTC
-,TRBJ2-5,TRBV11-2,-,CASSFPRRGYRETQYF,TGTGCCAGCAGCTTCCCGAGACGGGGGTATCGGGAGACCCAGTACTTC
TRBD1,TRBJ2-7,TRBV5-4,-,CASSPGGTGGYEQYF,TGTGCCAGCAGCCCAGGCGGGACAGGGGGCTACGAGCAGTACTTC
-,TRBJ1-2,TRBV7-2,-,CASSKDNYGYTF,TGTGCCAGCAGCAAGGACAACTATGGCTACACCTTC
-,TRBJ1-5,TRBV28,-,CASSLGGGGNQPQHF,TGTGCCAGTTCCCTCGGGGGTGGCGGCAATCAGCCCCAGCATTTT
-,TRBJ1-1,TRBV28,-,CASRARAWRAFF,TGTGCCAGCAGAGCACGGGCCTGGAGAGCTTTCTTT
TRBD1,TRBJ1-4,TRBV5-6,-,CASSLGLRTGGEKLFF,TGTGCCAGCAGCTTGGGCCTTCGGACAGGCGGCGAAAAACTGTTTTTT
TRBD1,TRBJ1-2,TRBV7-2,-,CASSSLDRVNGYTF,TGTGCCAGCAGCTCCTTGGACAGGGTGAATGGCTACACCTTC
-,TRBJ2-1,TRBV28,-,CASSFVLEQFF,TGTGCCAGCAGTTTTGTCCTTGAGCAGTTCTTC
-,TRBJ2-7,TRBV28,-,CASSFGHSYEQYF,TGTGCCAGCAGTTTTGGACATAGCTACGAGCAGTACTTC
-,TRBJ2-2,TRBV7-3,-,CASSFRGDGAGELFF,TGTGCCAGCAGCTTCAGGGGAGATGGGGCCGGGGAGCTGTTTTTT
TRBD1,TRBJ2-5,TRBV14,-,CASSLRGLGETQYF,TGTGCCAGCAGCCTTAGGGGGCTGGGAGAGACCCAGTACTTC
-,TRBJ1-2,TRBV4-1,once,CASSQDSGGYGYTF,TGCGCCAGCAGCCAAGATTCGGGGGGATATGGCTACACCTTC
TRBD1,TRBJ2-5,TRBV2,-,CASMEDRGQETQYF,TGTGCCAGCATGGAAGACAGGGGGCAGGAGACCCAGTACTTC
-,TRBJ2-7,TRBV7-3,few,CASSLDGAGYEQYF,TGTGCCAGCAGCTTAGACGGAGCTGGGTACGAGCAGTACTTC
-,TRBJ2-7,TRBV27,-,CASSFSNSGEQYF,TGTGCCAGCAGTTTCTCAAATTCCGGGGAGCAGTACTTC
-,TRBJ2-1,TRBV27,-,CASSLSLRSGTKYNEQFF,TGTGCCAGCAGTTTATCGCTTAGAAGCGGTACTAAATACAATGAGCAGTTCTTC
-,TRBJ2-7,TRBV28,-,CASSFTGSRLLYEQYF,TGTGCCAGCAGTTTCACCGGAAGTCGTCTATTATACGAGCAGTACTTC
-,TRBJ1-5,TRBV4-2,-,CASSQVSERADQPQHF,TGTGCCAGCAGCCAAGTTAGTGAAAGGGCTGATCAGCCCCAGCATTTT
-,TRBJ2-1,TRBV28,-,CASSLFYEQFF,TGTGCCAGCAGTTTATTCTATGAGCAGTTCTTC
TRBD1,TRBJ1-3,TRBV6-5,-,CASSLQGDRGNTIYF,TGTGCCAGCAGTTTACAGGGGGATCGTGGAAACACCATATATTTT
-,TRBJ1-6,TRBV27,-,CASSLSYRAGGSYNSPLHF,TGTGCCAGCAGTTTATCGTATAGGGCAGGAGGCTCCTATAATTCACCCCTCCACTTT
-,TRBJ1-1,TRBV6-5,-,CASSYSPGLMNTEAFF,TGTGCCAGCAGTTACTCCCCGGGACTGATGAACACTGAAGCTTTCTTT
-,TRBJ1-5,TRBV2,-,CASSAGVYSNQPQHF,TGTGCCAGCAGTGCAGGGGTATATAGCAATCAGCCCCAGCATTTT
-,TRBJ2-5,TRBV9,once,CASQATVGTPETQYF,TGTGCCAGCCAAGCAACCGTGGGCACCCCAGAGACCCAGTACTTC
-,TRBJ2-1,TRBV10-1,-,CASSESGRTTSYNEQFF,TGCGCCAGCAGTGAGTCGGGCAGAACAACTTCCTACAATGAGCAGTTCTTC
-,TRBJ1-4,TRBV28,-,CASSLGGLTTNEKLFF,TGTGCCAGCAGTTTAGGGGGGCTAACAACTAATGAAAAACTGTTTTTT
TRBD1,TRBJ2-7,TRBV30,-,CAWSADRLVVGEQYF,TGTGCCTGGAGTGCGGACAGGCTGGTCGTGGGGGAGCAGTACTTC
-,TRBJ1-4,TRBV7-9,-,CASSLAQGDSEKLFF,TGTGCCAGCAGCTTAGCGCAAGGGGATAGTGAAAAACTGTTTTTT
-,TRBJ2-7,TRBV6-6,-,CASSYSQGGHYEQYF,TGTGCCAGCAGTTACTCCCAGGGGGGTCACTACGAGCAGTACTTC
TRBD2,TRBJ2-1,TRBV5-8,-,CASSLVAGDSYNEQFF,TGTGCCAGCAGCTTGGTTGCGGGGGACTCCTACAATGAGCAGTTCTTC
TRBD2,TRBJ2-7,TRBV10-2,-,CASGGGGGRAGEQYF,TGCGCCAGCGGGGGGGGCGGCGGGAGGGCCGGCGAGCAGTACTTC
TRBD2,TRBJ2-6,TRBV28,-,CASRLAGDSGANVLTF,TGTGCCAGCAGACTAGCGGGGGACTCTGGGGCCAACGTCCTGACTTTC
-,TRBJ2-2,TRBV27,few,CANSLGATNTGELFF,TGTGCCAACAGCCTCGGGGCAACGAACACCGGGGAGCTGTTTTTT
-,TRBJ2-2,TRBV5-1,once,CASSLPSVNTGELFF,TGCGCCAGCAGCTTGCCGTCGGTAAACACCGGGGAGCTGTTTTTT
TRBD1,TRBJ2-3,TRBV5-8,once,CASSFRQGTLSTDTQYF,TGTGCCAGCAGCTTCCGACAGGGAACACTTAGCACAGATACGCAGTATTTT
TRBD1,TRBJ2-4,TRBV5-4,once,CASSLARGRALLAKNIQYF,TGTGCCAGCAGCTTGGCCAGGGGGCGGGCCTTACTAGCCAAAAACATTCAGTACTTC
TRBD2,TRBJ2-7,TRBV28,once,CASSVTSGSREQYF,TGTGCCAGCAGTGTGACTAGCGGGAGTAGAGAGCAGTACTTC